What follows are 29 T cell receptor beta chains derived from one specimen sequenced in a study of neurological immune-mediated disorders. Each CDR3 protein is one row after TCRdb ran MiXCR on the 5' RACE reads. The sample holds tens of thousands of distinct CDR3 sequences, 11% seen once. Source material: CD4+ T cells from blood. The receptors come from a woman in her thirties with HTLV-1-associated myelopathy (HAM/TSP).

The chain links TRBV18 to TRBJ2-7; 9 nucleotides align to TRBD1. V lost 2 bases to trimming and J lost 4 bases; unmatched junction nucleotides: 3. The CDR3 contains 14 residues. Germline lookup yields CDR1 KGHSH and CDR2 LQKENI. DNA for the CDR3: TGTGCCAGCTCACCAACGGGACAGGGTTACGAGCAGTACTTC. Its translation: CASSPTGQGYEQYF.

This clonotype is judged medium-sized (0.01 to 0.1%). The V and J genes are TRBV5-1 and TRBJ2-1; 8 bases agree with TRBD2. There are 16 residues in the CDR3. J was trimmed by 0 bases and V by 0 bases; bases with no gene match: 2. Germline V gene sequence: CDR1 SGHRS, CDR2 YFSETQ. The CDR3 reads CASSLDGTSSYNEQFF. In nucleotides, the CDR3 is TGCGCCAGCAGCTTGGATGGGACTAGCTCCTACAATGAGCAGTTCTTC.

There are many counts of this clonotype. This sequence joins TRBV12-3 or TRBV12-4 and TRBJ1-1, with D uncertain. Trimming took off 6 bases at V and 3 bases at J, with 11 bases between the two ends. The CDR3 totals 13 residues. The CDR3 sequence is CASSRFRDTEAFF. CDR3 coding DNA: TGTGCCAGCAGCCGCTTCCGGGACACTGAAGCTTTCTTT.

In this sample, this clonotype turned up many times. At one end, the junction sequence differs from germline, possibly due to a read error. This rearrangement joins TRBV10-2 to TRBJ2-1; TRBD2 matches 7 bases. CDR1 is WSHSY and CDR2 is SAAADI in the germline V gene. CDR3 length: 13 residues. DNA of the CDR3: TGCGCCAGCATTGAGCGGGGTAAACGTGAGCAGTTCTTC. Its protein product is CASIERGKREQFF.

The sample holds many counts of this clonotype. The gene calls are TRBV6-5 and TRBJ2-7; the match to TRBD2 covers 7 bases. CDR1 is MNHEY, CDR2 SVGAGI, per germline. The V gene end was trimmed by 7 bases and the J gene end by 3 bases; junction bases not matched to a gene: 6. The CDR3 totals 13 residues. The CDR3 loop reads CASTPAGSYEQYF. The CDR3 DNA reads TGTGCCAGCACCCCAGCGGGGAGCTACGAGCAGTACTTC.

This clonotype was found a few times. CDR3 region: CASSLAGQINYGYTF. The CDR3 DNA is TGTGCCAGCAGTTTAGCGGGACAGATTAACTATGGCTACACCTTC. The chain recombines TRBV12-3 or TRBV12-4 with TRBJ1-2; 7 bases match TRBD1. V lost 0 bases, J lost 1 base, and 2 bases stayed unmatched. CDR3 size: 15 residues.

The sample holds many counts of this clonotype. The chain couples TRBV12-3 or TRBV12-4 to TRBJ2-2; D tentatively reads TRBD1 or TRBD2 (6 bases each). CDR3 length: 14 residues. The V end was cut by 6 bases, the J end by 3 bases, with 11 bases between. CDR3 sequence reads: CASRRGEDTGELFF. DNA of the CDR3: TGTGCCAGCAGGAGGGGGGAGGACACCGGGGAGCTGTTTTTT.

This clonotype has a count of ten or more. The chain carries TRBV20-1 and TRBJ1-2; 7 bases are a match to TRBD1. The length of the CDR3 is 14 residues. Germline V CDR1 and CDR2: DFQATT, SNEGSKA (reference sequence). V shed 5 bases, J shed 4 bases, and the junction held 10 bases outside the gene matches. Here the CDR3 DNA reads TGCAGTGCTTCGGACAGGACCCCGGGCTATGGCTACACCTTC. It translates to CSASDRTPGYGYTF.

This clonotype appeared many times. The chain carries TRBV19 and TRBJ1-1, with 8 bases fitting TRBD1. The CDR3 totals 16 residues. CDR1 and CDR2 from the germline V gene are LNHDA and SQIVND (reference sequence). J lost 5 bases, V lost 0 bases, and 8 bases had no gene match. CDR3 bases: TGTGCCAGTAGTATAGATCCGGACAGGGTGGGGACTGAAGCTTTCTTT. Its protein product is CASSIDPDRVGTEAFF. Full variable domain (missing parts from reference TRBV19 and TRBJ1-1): DGGITQSPKYLFRKEGQNVTLSCEQNLNHDAMYWYRQDPGQGLRLIYYSQIVNDFQKGDIAEGYSVSREKKESFPLTVTSAQKNPTAFYLCASSIDPDRVGTEAFFGQGTRLTVV.

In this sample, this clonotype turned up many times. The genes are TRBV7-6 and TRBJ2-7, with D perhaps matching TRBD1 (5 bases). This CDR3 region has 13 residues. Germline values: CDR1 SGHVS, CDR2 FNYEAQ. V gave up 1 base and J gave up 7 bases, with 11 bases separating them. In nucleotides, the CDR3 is TGTGCCAGCAGCTTAGGGCAGGGTTTGGAGCAGTACTTC. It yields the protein CASSLGQGLEQYF.

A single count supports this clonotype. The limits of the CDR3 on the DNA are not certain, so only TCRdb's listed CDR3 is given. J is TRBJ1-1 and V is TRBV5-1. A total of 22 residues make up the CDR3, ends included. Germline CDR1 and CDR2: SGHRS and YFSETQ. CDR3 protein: CASSFYICSASIPVGGYAEAFF.

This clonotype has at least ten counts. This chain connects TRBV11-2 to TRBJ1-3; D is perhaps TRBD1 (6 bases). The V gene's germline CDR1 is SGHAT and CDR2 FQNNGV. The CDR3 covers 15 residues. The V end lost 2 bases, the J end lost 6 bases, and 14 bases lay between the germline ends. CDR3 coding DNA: TGTGCCAGCAGCTTATCGGCAGGGGTCAAAAACACCATATATTTT. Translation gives CASSLSAGVKNTIYF.

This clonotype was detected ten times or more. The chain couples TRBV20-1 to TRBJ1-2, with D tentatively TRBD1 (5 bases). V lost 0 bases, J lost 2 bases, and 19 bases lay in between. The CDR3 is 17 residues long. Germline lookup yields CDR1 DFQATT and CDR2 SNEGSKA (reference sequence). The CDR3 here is CSARDLSGTESNYGYTF. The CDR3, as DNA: TGCAGTGCTAGAGATTTGTCTGGGACGGAATCCAACTATGGCTACACCTTC.

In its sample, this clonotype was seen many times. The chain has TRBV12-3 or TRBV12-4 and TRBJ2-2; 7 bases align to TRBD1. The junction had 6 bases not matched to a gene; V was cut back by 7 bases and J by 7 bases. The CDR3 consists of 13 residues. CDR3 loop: CASNRQGSGELFF. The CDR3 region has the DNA TGTGCCAGCAATCGACAGGGAAGCGGGGAGCTGTTTTTT.

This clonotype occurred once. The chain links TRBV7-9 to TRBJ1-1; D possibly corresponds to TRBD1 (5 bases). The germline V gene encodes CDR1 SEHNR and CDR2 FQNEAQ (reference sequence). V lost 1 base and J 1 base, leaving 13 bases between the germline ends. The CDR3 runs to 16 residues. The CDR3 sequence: CASSLVTGDGNTEAFF. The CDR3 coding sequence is TGTGCCAGCAGCTTAGTTACGGGGGACGGGAACACTGAAGCTTTCTTT.

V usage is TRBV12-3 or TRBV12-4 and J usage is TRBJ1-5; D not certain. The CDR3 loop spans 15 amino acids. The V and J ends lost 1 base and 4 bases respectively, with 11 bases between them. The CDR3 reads CASSLESKVNQPQHF. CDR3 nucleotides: TGTGCCAGCAGTTTAGAATCGAAAGTAAATCAGCCCCAGCATTTT.

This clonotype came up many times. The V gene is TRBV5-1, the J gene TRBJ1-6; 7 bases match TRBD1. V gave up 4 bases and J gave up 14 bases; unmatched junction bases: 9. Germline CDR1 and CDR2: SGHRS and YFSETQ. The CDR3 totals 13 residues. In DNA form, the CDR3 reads TGCGCCAGCAGCCAGACAGGGCCCGGGGCCCTCCACTTT. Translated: CASSQTGPGALHF.

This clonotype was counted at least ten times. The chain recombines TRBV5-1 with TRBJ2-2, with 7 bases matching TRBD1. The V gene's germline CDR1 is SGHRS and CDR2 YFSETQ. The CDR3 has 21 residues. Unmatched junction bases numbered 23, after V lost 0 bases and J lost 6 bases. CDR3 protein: CASSLALDPRQGRNFAGELFF. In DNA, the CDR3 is TGCGCCAGCAGCTTGGCCTTGGACCCTAGACAGGGCCGAAATTTCGCCGGGGAGCTGTTTTTT.

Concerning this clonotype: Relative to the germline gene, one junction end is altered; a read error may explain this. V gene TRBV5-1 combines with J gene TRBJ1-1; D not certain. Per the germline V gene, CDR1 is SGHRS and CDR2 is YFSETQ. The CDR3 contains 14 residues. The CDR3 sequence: CANSFTNGNTEAFF. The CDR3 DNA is TGCGCCAACAGCTTCACTAACGGGAACACTGAAGCTTTCTTT.

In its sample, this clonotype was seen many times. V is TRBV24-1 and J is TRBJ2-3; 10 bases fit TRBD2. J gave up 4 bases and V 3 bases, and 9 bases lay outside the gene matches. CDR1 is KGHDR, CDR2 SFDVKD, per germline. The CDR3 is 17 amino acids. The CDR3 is CATSDRTSGVPPDTQYF. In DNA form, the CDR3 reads TGTGCCACCAGTGATCGAACTAGCGGGGTTCCCCCAGATACGCAGTATTTT.

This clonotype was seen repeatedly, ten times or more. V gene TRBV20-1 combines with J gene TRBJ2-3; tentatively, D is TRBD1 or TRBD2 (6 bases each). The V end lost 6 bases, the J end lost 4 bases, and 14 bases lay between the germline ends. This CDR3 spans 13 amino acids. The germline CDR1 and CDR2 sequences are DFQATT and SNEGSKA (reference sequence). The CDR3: CSAPTGAADTQYF. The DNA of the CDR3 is TGCAGTGCACCCACGGGGGCGGCAGATACGCAGTATTTT.

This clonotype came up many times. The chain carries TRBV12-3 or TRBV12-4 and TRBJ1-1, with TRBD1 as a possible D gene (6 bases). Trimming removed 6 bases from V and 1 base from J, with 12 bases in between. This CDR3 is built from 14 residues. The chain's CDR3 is CASRRQETNTEAFF. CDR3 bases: TGTGCCAGCAGGCGACAGGAAACGAACACTGAAGCTTTCTTT.

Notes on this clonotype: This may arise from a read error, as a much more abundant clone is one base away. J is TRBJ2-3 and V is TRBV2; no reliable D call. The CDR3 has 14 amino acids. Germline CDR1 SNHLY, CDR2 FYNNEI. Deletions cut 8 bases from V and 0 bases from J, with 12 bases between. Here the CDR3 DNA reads TGTGCCAGCTGTATTGAGGCGAGCACAGATACGCAGTATTTT. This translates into CASCIEASTDTQYF.

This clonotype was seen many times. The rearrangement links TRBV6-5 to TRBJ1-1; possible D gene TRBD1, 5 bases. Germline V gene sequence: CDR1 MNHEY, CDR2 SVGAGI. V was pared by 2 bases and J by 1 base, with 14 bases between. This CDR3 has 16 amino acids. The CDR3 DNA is TGTGCCAGCAGTTACGGGACCGCAACCTCGAACACTGAAGCTTTCTTT. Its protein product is CASSYGTATSNTEAFF.

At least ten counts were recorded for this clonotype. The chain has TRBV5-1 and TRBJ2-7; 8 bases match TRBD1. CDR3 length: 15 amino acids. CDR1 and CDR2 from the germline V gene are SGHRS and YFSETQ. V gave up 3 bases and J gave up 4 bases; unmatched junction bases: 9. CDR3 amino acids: CASSSTDRVLYEQYF. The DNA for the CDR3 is TGCGCCAGCAGCTCCACGGACAGGGTACTGTACGAGCAGTACTTC.

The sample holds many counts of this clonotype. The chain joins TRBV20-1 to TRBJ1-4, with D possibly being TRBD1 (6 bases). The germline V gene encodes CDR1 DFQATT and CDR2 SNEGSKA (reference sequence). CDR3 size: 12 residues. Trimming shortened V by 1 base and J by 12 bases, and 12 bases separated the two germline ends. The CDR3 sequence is CSARVERGELFF. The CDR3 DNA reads TGCAGTGCTAGAGTCGAGAGGGGGGAACTGTTTTTT.

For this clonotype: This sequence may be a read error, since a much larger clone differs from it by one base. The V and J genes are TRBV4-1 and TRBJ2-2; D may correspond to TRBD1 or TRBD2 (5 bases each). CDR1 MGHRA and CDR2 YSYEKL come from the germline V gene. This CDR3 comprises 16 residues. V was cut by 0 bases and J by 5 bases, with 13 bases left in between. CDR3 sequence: CASSQEGHGTTGELFF. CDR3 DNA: TGCGCCAGCAGCCAAGAGGGGCACGGGACGACCGGGGAGCTGTTTTTT.

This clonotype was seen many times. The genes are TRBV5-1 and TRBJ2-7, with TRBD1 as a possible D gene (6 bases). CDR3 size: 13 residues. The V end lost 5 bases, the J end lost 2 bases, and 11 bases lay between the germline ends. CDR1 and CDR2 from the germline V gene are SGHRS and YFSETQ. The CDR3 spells CASRTDRTYEQYF. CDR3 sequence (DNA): TGCGCCAGCAGGACTGACAGGACCTACGAGCAGTACTTC. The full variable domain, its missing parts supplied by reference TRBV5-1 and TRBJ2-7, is KAGVTQTPRYLIKTRGQQVTLSCSPISGHRSVSWYQQTPGQGLQFLFEYFSETQRNKGNFPGRFSGRQFSNSRSEMNVSTLELGDSALYLCASRTDRTYEQYFGPGTRLTVT.

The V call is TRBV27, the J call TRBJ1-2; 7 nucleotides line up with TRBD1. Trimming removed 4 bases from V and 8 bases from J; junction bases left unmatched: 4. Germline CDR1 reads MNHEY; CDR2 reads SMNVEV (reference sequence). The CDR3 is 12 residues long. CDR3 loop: CASSSPGGGYTF. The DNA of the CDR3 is TGTGCCAGCAGTTCACCAGGGGGAGGCTACACCTTC.